The 17 T cell receptor beta chains below were found in one sample sequenced in a study of CD8+CD57+ T cells in acquired aplastic anemia. Patients who underwent sequencing had shown CD8+CD57+ cell expansion by flow cytometry. The template for TCR beta VDJ and CDR3 sequence profiling was genomic DNA. TCRdb reprocessed the reads via MiXCR and lists one record per CDR3 protein. The data show around 130,000 distinct CDR3 sequences, over 55% seen once. Sequencing was done on a sample of sorted CD4+, CD8+, or CD8+CD57+ T cells (not recorded which) from PBMCs. All receptors derive from a human donor with aplastic anemia.

The chain is built from TRBV7-9 and TRBJ1-1; 7 bases line up with TRBD1. CDR3 size: 15 residues. Germline trimming cut 5 bases from V and 0 bases from J; bases unmatched to any gene: 6. The germline V gene has CDR1 SEHNR and CDR2 FQNEAQ (reference sequence). The CDR3 sequence: CASSLRDSLNTEAFF. The CDR3 DNA is TGTGCCAGCAGCCTCAGGGACAGTCTGAACACTGAAGCTTTCTTT. The full variable domain, rest sourced from reference TRBV7-9 and TRBJ1-1, is DTGVSQNPRHKITKRGQNVTFRCDPISEHNRLYWYRQTLGQGPEFLTYFQNEAQLEKSRLLSDRFSAERPKGSFSTLEIQRTEQGDSAMYLCASSLRDSLNTEAFFGQGTRLTVV.

This clonotype was recorded at least ten times. This sequence joins TRBV27 and TRBJ2-7; D call uncertain. The CDR3 is 13 residues long. Germline assignment: CDR1 MNHEY and CDR2 SMNVEV (reference sequence). Trimming removed 8 bases at V and 0 bases at J, with 11 bases between. The CDR3 spells CASSPASSYEQYF. CDR3 sequence (DNA): TGTGCCAGCTCGCCAGCGAGCTCCTACGAGCAGTACTTC.

This clonotype was counted at least ten times. The rearrangement links TRBV7-2 to TRBJ2-2, with a possible D match to TRBD1 (5 bases). There are 15 residues in the CDR3. V was pared by 3 bases and J by 4 bases, with 12 bases between. CDR1 is SGHTA and CDR2 is FQGNSA in the germline V gene. The CDR3 loop is CASSFSSRGTGELFF. The CDR3 bases are TGTGCCAGCAGCTTTTCCTCAAGGGGCACCGGGGAGCTGTTTTTT.

The table lists this clonotype with many counts. A much larger clone differs from this one at a single base, so this may be a read error. The V gene is TRBV2, the J gene TRBJ2-1, with D perhaps assigned TRBD1 or TRBD2 (5 bases each). The germline V gene encodes CDR1 SNHLY and CDR2 FYNNEI. This CDR3 comprises 12 residues. V was cut by 10 bases and J by 4 bases, with 11 bases left in between. The CDR3 is CAIRGRYNEQFF. For the CDR3, the DNA is TGTGCCATCCGGGGCAGATACAATGAGCAGTTCTTC.

In DNA, the CDR3 is TGTGCCACCAGTTGGGGTTTCGGGACAGCAGATACGCAGTATTTT. Translating it yields CATSWGFGTADTQYF. The rearrangement uses TRBV19 and TRBJ2-3; TRBD1 matches 7 bases. Trimming at V came to 10 bases and at J to 4 bases, leaving 14 bases not matched to a gene. This CDR3 contains 15 residues. Germline CDR1 reads LNHDA; CDR2 reads SQIVND (reference sequence).

This chain connects TRBV15 to TRBJ1-1; 7 nucleotides line up with TRBD1. Germline V gene data show CDR1 as LNHNV and CDR2 as YYDKDF (reference sequence). V dropped 3 bases and J dropped 14; count of bases not matched to a gene: 15. The CDR3 runs to 14 residues. The CDR3 is CATSRGTENTETFF. Written as DNA, the CDR3 is TGTGCCACCAGCAGGGGGACAGAGAACACTGAAACATTCTTT.

The rearrangement uses TRBV7-9 and TRBJ2-7; D remains unclear. V was cut by 8 bases and J by 2 bases, with 19 bases left in between. In germline, CDR1 is SEHNR, CDR2 FQNEAQ (reference sequence). CDR3 length: 15 residues. CDR3 protein: CASCPLWNMAYEQYF. In nucleotides, the CDR3 is TGTGCCAGCTGTCCCCTGTGGAACATGGCCTACGAGCAGTACTTC.

This clonotype was seen many times. V gene TRBV12-3 or TRBV12-4 combines with J gene TRBJ2-3; 9 nucleotides match TRBD2. CDR3 length: 15 amino acids. Losses at the gene ends were 4 bases for V and 6 bases for J; bases not matched to a gene: 8. For the CDR3, the DNA is TGTGCCAGCAGTTCGATAGCGGGAGTGAGGGATACGCAGTATTTT. Amino acids: CASSSIAGVRDTQYF.

V usage is TRBV10-1 and J usage is TRBJ1-1; no clear D. The germline V and J ends were trimmed by 9 bases and 4 bases, with 18 bases remaining between them. CDR3 length equals 14 residues. Germline loops: CDR1 WNHNN, CDR2 SYGVQD (reference sequence). The CDR3 sequence is CARREGSEGTEAFF. The CDR3 region has the DNA TGCGCCAGACGAGAGGGTTCTGAAGGCACTGAAGCTTTCTTT.

The rearrangement joins TRBV5-1 to TRBJ1-1; 9 nucleotides align to TRBD1. The CDR3 runs to 21 residues. V shed 1 base, J shed 5 bases, and the junction held 24 bases outside the gene matches. Germline assignment: CDR1 SGHRS and CDR2 YFSETQ. The CDR3 DNA sequence: TGCGCCAGCAGCTTGTGGCCAATGATGTTCGACAGGGGGAATAGGGGGACTGAAGCTTTCTTT. It encodes CASSLWPMMFDRGNRGTEAFF.

The V call is TRBV7-6, the J call TRBJ1-6, with D possibly being TRBD1 (5 bases). Trimming removed 3 bases at V and 2 bases at J, with 14 bases between. CDR1 is SGHVS and CDR2 is FNYEAQ in the germline V gene. The CDR3 has 17 amino acids. As DNA, the CDR3 is TGTGCCAGCAGCTTGACTCAGGGTTTGACCTATAATTCACCCCTCCACTTT. Translation: CASSLTQGLTYNSPLHF.

Note on this clonotype: At one of its ends the junction is not consistent with the germline gene, which may arise from a read error. This sequence joins TRBV15 and TRBJ2-7; D gene uncertain. This CDR3 spans 13 amino acids. The V gene's germline CDR1 is LNHNV and CDR2 YYDKDF (reference sequence). The CDR3 bases are TGTGCCACCAAGTTGCCTCTCTCCCACGAGCAGTACTTC. This sequence encodes CATKLPLSHEQYF.

This clonotype was seen a few times. V and J are TRBV29-1 and TRBJ1-1; D may be TRBD1 (5 bases). Germline lookup yields CDR1 SQVTM and CDR2 ANQGSEA. CDR3 size: 14 residues. Trimming stripped 3 bases from V and 0 bases from J, with 11 bases between. The DNA of the CDR3 is TGCAGCGTTGAGGTTGGGACGATGAACACTGAAGCTTTCTTT. It is translated as CSVEVGTMNTEAFF. Together with reference TRBV29-1 and TRBJ1-1, the CDR3 gives the full variable domain: SAVISQKPSRDICQRGTSLTIQCQVDSQVTMMFWYRQQPGQSLTLIATANQGSEATYESGFVIDKFPISRPNLTFSTLTVSNMSPEDSSIYLCSVEVGTMNTEAFFGQGTRLTVV.

This CDR3 is CASSLTGINNQPQHF. As DNA, the CDR3 is TGTGCCAGTAGTTTGACAGGGATTAACAATCAGCCCCAGCATTTT. The chain has TRBV19 and TRBJ1-5; 7 bases are a match to TRBD1. There are 15 residues in the CDR3. The junction had 7 bases not matched to a gene; V was cut back by 5 bases and J by 3 bases. Germline CDR1 LNHDA, CDR2 SQIVND (reference sequence).

The genes are TRBV5-8 and TRBJ2-1; D is unresolved. The germline gives CDR1 SGHTS, CDR2 YDEGEE. V was pared by 4 bases and J by 7 bases, with 15 bases between. The CDR3 has 14 amino acids. DNA for the CDR3: TGTGCCAGCAGCCGTCCGATTAATTATAATGAGCAGTTCTTC. Its protein is CASSRPINYNEQFF.

In its sample, this clonotype was seen a few times. The chain links TRBV7-9 to TRBJ2-1, with TRBD1 as a possible D gene (5 bases). Trimming took off 5 bases at V and 10 bases at J, with 21 bases between the two ends. The CDR3 loop spans 15 amino acids. Germline CDR1 SEHNR, CDR2 FQNEAQ (reference sequence). CDR3 DNA: TGTGCCAGCAGCCACAGGCCGACGAACACCGGGGAGCAGTTCTTC. Amino acid sequence: CASSHRPTNTGEQFF.

This clonotype was picked up many times. J is TRBJ1-2 and V is TRBV12-3 or TRBV12-4; no definite D call. The CDR3 is made up of 14 amino acids. Trimming removed 6 bases from V and 6 bases from J, with 17 bases in between. CDR3 nucleotides: TGTGCCAGCAGCCTAAGGACCGCGCGGGATGGCTACACCTTC. Amino acid sequence: CASSLRTARDGYTF.